This entry lists 22 T cell receptor beta chains sequenced from one sample in a study of blood T cell repertoires in COVID-19. Sequencing used immunoSEQ multiplex PCR; TCRdb keeps in-frame clones, though not all of them. The sample records a few hundred thousand clones, about 90% being singletons. The sequenced sample consisted of PBMCs or T cells enriched from blood (not recorded which). The receptors were sampled from a human donor in a cohort exposed to, infected with or recovered from COVID-19 (not recorded which). The donor label of this sample is uncertain.

V usage is TRBV30 and J usage is TRBJ2-5, with 9 bases lining up with TRBD1. After removal of 4 bases from V and 5 bases from J, the junction contained 11 bases not matched to a gene. Germline V gene data show CDR1 as GTSNPN and CDR2 as SVGIG (reference sequence). The CDR3 contains 15 residues. The CDR3 protein is CAWNDGQGILETQYF. The CDR3 region has the DNA TGTGCCTGGAATGACGGACAGGGGATACTGGAGACCCAGTACTTC. Combining the CDR3 with reference TRBV30 and TRBJ2-5 gives the whole variable domain SQTIHQWPATLVQPVGSPLSLECTVEGTSNPNLYWYRQAAGRGLQLLFYSVGIGQISSEVPQNLSASRPQDRQFILSSKKLLLSDSGFYLCAWNDGQGILETQYFGPGTRLLVL.

The V and J genes are TRBV7-9 and TRBJ1-1; possible D gene TRBD1, 6 bases. Per the germline V gene, CDR1 is SEHNR and CDR2 is FQNEAQ (reference sequence). CDR3 length: 14 amino acids. V lost 5 bases and J 1 base, leaving 11 bases between the germline ends. CDR3 residues: CASSLDRQNTEAFF. CDR3 DNA: TGTGCCAGCAGCCTGGACAGACAGAACACTGAAGCTTTCTTT.

The V call is TRBV25-1, the J call TRBJ1-5; D is uncertain. The CDR3 runs to 15 residues. Per germline, CDR1 MGHDK and CDR2 SYGVNS. Between the trimmed V and J ends, which lost 5 bases and 2 bases, there was a span of 13 bases. CDR3 loop: CASSPTGMGNQPQHF. CDR3 coding DNA: TGTGCCAGCAGTCCTACCGGGATGGGCAATCAGCCCCAGCATTTT.

J is TRBJ1-1 and V is TRBV12-3 or TRBV12-4; 8 bases are shared with TRBD1. The V gene end was trimmed by 3 bases and the J gene end by 11 bases; junction bases not matched to a gene: 8. CDR3 length: 13 residues. CDR3 amino acids: CASSFRGLLSAFF. CDR3 coding DNA: TGTGCCAGCAGTTTCAGGGGGCTCTTGTCTGCTTTCTTT.

This clone showed up just a few times. The rearrangement links TRBV6-2 or TRBV6-3 to TRBJ2-2, with D perhaps matching TRBD2 (5 bases). V was shortened by 4 bases and J by 5 bases, with 17 bases between the two germline ends. From germline, CDR1 is MNHEY and CDR2 SVGEGT. The CDR3 is 16 amino acids. CDR3 in DNA: TGTGCCAGCAGTTCCGATAACGACCCGGGGACCGGGGAGCTGTTTTTT. Protein sequence: CASSSDNDPGTGELFF.

The genes are TRBV29-1 and TRBJ1-1; D may be TRBD1 (6 bases). The germline V and J ends were trimmed by 6 bases and 11 bases, with 13 bases remaining between them. The CDR3 consists of 10 residues. Germline CDR1 is SQVTM and CDR2 is ANQGSEA. Here the CDR3 reads CSVAGTNAFF. CDR3 bases: TGCAGCGTGGCCGGGACAAATGCTTTCTTT.

The chain couples TRBV7-8 to TRBJ2-7, with D hard to call. The V gene lost 5 bases and the J gene lost 3 bases, with 5 bases spanning the gap. The CDR3 consists of 11 residues. The V gene's germline CDR1 is SGHVS and CDR2 FQNEAQ. CDR3 sequence reads: CASSLSYEQYF. CDR3 bases: TGTGCCAGCAGCCTCAGCTACGAGCAGTACTTC.

This chain uses TRBV5-5 with TRBJ1-4; maybe TRBD1 (5 bases). Germline CDR1 is SGHKS and CDR2 is YYEKEE (reference sequence). V was shortened by 0 bases and J by 5 bases, with 11 bases between the two germline ends. The CDR3 covers 15 residues. Written as DNA, the CDR3 is TGTGCCAGCAGCTTGGCCAGGGCACCCAATGAAAAACTGTTTTTT. It translates to CASSLARAPNEKLFF.

The chain recombines TRBV7-2 with TRBJ1-2; D is perhaps TRBD1 (5 bases). This CDR3 contains 15 residues. The V and J ends lost 1 base and 6 bases respectively, with 15 bases between them. Germline-derived CDR1 and CDR2 are SGHTA and FQGNSA. CDR3 sequence: CASSLVVTGGDGYTF. DNA for the CDR3: TGTGCCAGCAGCTTAGTCGTTACAGGCGGGGATGGCTACACCTTC.

The chain recombines TRBV19 with TRBJ1-2; TRBD1 matches 8 bases. CDR1 and CDR2 from the germline V gene are LNHDA and SQIVND (reference sequence). Trimming cost V 4 bases and J 4 bases; bases outside gene matches: 8. The CDR3 totals 15 residues. CDR3 coding DNA: TGTGCCAGTAGTAGGGATTCGACAGGGGCCTATGGCTACACCTTC. This gives the protein CASSRDSTGAYGYTF. The full variable domain, with the rest looked up from reference TRBV19 and TRBJ1-2, is DGGITQSPKYLFRKEGQNVTLSCEQNLNHDAMYWYRQDPGQGLRLIYYSQIVNDFQKGDIAEGYSVSREKKESFPLTVTSAQKNPTAFYLCASSRDSTGAYGYTFGSGTRLTVV.

The chain couples TRBV6-5 to TRBJ2-1, with 8 bases aligning to TRBD1. Trimming cost V 2 bases and J 9 bases; bases outside gene matches: 12. This CDR3 comprises 16 residues. CDR1 is MNHEY and CDR2 is SVGAGI in the germline V gene. CDR3 nucleotide sequence: TGTGCCAGCAGTTACAGTTTTGGCCAGGGGGCTTTTGAGCAGTTCTTC. Amino acids: CASSYSFGQGAFEQFF.

The chain is built from TRBV4-1 and TRBJ2-5; 7 nucleotides line up with TRBD2. The germline gives CDR1 MGHRA, CDR2 YSYEKL. The CDR3 loop spans 14 amino acids. Unmatched junction bases numbered 3, after V lost 0 bases and J lost 5 bases. CDR3 sequence reads: CASSQDREGETQYF. The CDR3 DNA reads as TGCGCCAGCAGCCAAGACAGGGAGGGGGAGACCCAGTACTTC.

The chain couples TRBV7-9 to TRBJ2-3; TRBD1 agrees at 7 bases. V lost 6 bases and J lost 5; bases outside the gene matches: 5. CDR1 SEHNR and CDR2 FQNEAQ come from the germline V gene (reference sequence). The CDR3 runs to 13 residues. Here the CDR3 reads CASRPDRVDTQYF. The DNA of the CDR3 is TGTGCCAGCAGGCCTGACAGGGTAGATACGCAGTATTTT.

The rearrangement uses TRBV6-5 and TRBJ1-1, with D unclear. The CDR3 consists of 12 residues. V was clipped by 7 bases and J by 1 base, with 7 bases between them. Per germline, CDR1 MNHEY and CDR2 SVGAGI. CDR3 coding DNA: TGTGCCAGCATCGGTAGGAACACTGAAGCTTTCTTT. Amino acids: CASIGRNTEAFF.

This chain connects TRBV12-5 to TRBJ2-3; TRBD2 agrees at 7 bases. Per germline, CDR1 LGHNT and CDR2 FRNRAP. With 6 bases clipped from V and 3 bases from J, the junction kept 6 bases outside the gene matches. The CDR3 contains 14 residues. The CDR3 coding sequence is TGTGCTAGTGGACTCTTGGGGGGGACAGATACGCAGTATTTT. Translating it yields CASGLLGGTDTQYF.

The gene calls are TRBV5-1 and TRBJ2-7, with D possibly being TRBD1 (7 bases). Germline loops: CDR1 SGHRS, CDR2 YFSETQ. The CDR3 has 14 residues. Trimming took 4 bases from V and 2 from J, leaving 13 bases between them. The CDR3 spells CASSVQGGPYEQYF. CDR3 DNA sequence: TGCGCCAGCAGCGTGCAGGGGGGCCCCTACGAGCAGTACTTC.

The V gene is TRBV3-1 (or the pseudogene TRBV3-2), the J gene TRBJ1-5; no firm D call. This CDR3 has 12 residues. V was clipped by 0 bases and J by 7 bases, with 4 bases between them. Germline V lookup: CDR1 LGHDT, CDR2 YNNKEL (reference sequence). CDR3 in amino acids: CASSQEGQPQHF. CDR3 in DNA: TGTGCCAGCAGCCAAGAGGGCCAGCCCCAGCATTTT.

CDR3 protein: CASSISAVTYYGYTF. The CDR3 nucleotides are TGTGCCAGTAGTATTTCTGCGGTTACCTACTATGGCTACACCTTC. The chain links TRBV19 to TRBJ1-2, with D unclear. Germline CDR1 reads LNHDA; CDR2 reads SQIVND (reference sequence). The CDR3 loop spans 15 amino acids. V was clipped by 3 bases and J by 3 bases, with 14 bases between them. The entire variable domain, with the rest obtained from reference TRBV19 and TRBJ1-2, is as follows: DGGITQSPKYLFRKEGQNVTLSCEQNLNHDAMYWYRQDPGQGLRLIYYSQIVNDFQKGDIAEGYSVSREKKESFPLTVTSAQKNPTAFYLCASSISAVTYYGYTFGSGTRLTVV.

This rearrangement joins TRBV27 to TRBJ2-7; D is possibly TRBD2 (6 bases). Germline V gene data show CDR1 as MNHEY and CDR2 as SMNVEV (reference sequence). V was clipped by 2 bases and J by 1 base, with 12 bases between them. This CDR3 has 15 residues. The CDR3 DNA is TGTGCCAGCAGTTTAACCAGTCTAGCGTCCTACGAGCAGTACTTC. This codes for CASSLTSLASYEQYF.

The J gene is TRBJ1-4, the V gene TRBV4-2, with unresolved D. The CDR3 covers 18 residues. V was trimmed by 1 base and J by 0 bases, leaving 15 bases between them. CDR1 is LGHNA, CDR2 YNFKEQ, per germline. CDR3 sequence (DNA): TGTGCCAGCAGCCAAGTAGGCCCACCCGGGGCAACTAATGAAAAACTGTTTTTT. It is translated as CASSQVGPPGATNEKLFF.

The V and J genes are TRBV2 and TRBJ2-3, with a weak D call TRBD2 (7 bases). This CDR3 comprises 16 residues. V was cut by 4 bases and J by 0 bases, with 14 bases left in between. Per the germline V gene, CDR1 is SNHLY and CDR2 is FYNNEI. In nucleotides, the CDR3 is TGTGCCAGCAGTGTCTGGGGGGGGCTGAGCACAGATACGCAGTATTTT. Residues: CASSVWGGLSTDTQYF.

This clone was detected once. The chain has TRBV30 and TRBJ2-1, with D possibly matching TRBD1 (6 bases). This CDR3 has 12 amino acids. In germline, CDR1 is GTSNPN, CDR2 SVGIG (reference sequence). Trimming stripped 2 bases from V and 10 bases from J, with 12 bases between. The CDR3 DNA is TGTGCCTGGAGTACCACAGGGATAGAGCAGTTCTTC. This encodes CAWSTTGIEQFF.